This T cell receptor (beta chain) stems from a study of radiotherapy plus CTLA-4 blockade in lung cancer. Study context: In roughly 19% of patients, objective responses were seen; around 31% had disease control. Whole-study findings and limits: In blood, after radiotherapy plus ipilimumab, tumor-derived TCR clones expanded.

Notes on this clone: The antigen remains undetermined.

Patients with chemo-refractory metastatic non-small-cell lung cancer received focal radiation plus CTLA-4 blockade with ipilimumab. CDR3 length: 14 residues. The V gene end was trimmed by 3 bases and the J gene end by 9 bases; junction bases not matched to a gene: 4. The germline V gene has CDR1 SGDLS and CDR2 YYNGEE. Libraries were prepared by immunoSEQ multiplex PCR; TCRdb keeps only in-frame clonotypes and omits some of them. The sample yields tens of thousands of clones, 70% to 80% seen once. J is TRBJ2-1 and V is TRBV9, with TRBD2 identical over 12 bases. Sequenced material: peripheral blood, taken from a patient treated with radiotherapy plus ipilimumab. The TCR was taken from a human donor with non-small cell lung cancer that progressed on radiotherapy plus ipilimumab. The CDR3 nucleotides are TGTGCCAGCAGCGCTAGCGGGGGGGCTAGTGAGCAGTTCTTC. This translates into CASSASGGASEQFF.